These T cell receptor beta chains were read from a single sample in a study of Ad26.COV2.S vaccination and SARS-CoV-2 variants. Measured with immunoSEQ multiplex PCR; TCRdb has only the in-frame clones, and not every one. The top ten hold 1.7% of the sample, which has 350,000 to 600,000 clones, about 89% seen once. The source was peripheral blood, collected in a trial of Ad26.COV2.S vaccine versus placebo. The receptors shown here come from a person aged 18 to 65 who received the Ad26.COV2.S COVID-19 vaccine or a placebo. CDR3s include the opening cysteine and the closing phenylalanine or tryptophan. The D gene is left open where the match is weak. Clone size is not always given. Where it is, it says once, few, many or a class for expanded clones.

j_call clone_size v_call d_call cdr3_aa cdr3_nt
TRBJ2-7 - TRBV2 - CASSLAVYGYEQYF TGTGCCAGCAGTCTTGCGGTCTACGGCTACGAGCAGTACTTC
TRBJ2-7 - TRBV2 - CASRGPRRKGTAYEQYF TGTGCCAGCAGGGGGCCACGTCGGAAGGGAACGGCCTACGAGCAGTACTTC
TRBJ1-1 - TRBV7-9 - CASSPGVRNTEAFF TGTGCCAGCAGCCCTGGGGTAAGGAACACTGAAGCTTTCTTT
TRBJ2-7 few TRBV7-9 - CASRQDSSGYEQYF TGTGCCAGCAGGCAGGACAGTTCAGGCTACGAGCAGTACTTC
TRBJ2-2 few TRBV27 - CASSLRRVTGELFF TGTGCCAGCAGTTTAAGGAGGGTCACCGGGGAGCTGTTTTTT
TRBJ1-1 - TRBV29-1 - CSADKGFGNTEAFF TGCAGCGCCGACAAGGGTTTTGGGAACACTGAAGCTTTCTTT
TRBJ1-4 - TRBV5-1 TRBD1 CASSLDSLTGATNEKLFF TGCGCCAGCAGCTTGGACAGCTTAACAGGGGCAACTAATGAAAAACTGTTTTTT
TRBJ1-2 - TRBV27 TRBD1 CASRQLGTGGLRNYGYTF TGTGCCAGCAGACAACTCGGGACAGGGGGCCTACGGAACTATGGCTACACCTTC
TRBJ1-2 - TRBV24-1 TRBD1 CATSDPSTGTMLGYTF TGTGCCACCAGTGATCCCTCGACAGGGACAATGTTAGGCTACACCTTC
TRBJ2-2 - TRBV7-3 - CASGRTGNTGELFF TGTGCCAGCGGGAGGACAGGGAACACCGGGGAGCTGTTTTTT
TRBJ1-1 - TRBV7-9 - CASSLAGRVGNTEAFF TGTGCCAGCAGCTTAGCGGGCAGGGTGGGAAACACTGAAGCTTTCTTT
TRBJ2-5 - TRBV27 TRBD2 CASSFGTSGKETQYF TGTGCCAGCAGTTTTGGAACTAGCGGTAAAGAGACCCAGTACTTC
TRBJ2-5 - TRBV29-1 - CSVLGVQETQYF TGCAGCGTTCTAGGGGTCCAAGAGACCCAGTACTTC
TRBJ1-1 - TRBV19 - CASREGSVTESGKAEAFF TGTGCCAGTAGGGAAGGGAGCGTAACGGAATCCGGAAAGGCTGAAGCTTTCTTT
TRBJ2-3 - TRBV6-5 - CASSYSASGSTDTQYF TGTGCCAGCAGTTACTCGGCGAGCGGGAGCACAGATACGCAGTATTTT
TRBJ2-7 - TRBV7-9 TRBD1 CASTLSGQGPYEQYF TGTGCCAGCACCCTGAGTGGACAGGGACCCTACGAGCAGTACTTC
TRBJ1-2 - TRBV10-3 TRBD1 CAITDGQGPPGGYTF TGTGCCATCACCGACGGACAGGGGCCGCCTGGCGGCTACACCTTC
TRBJ2-7 - TRBV3-1/TRBV3-2 TRBD1 CASSQEVGTGYEQYF TGTGCCAGCAGCCAAGAAGTGGGGACAGGCTACGAGCAGTACTTC
TRBJ1-5 few TRBV19 - CASRETAYSNQPQHF TGTGCCAGTAGGGAGACAGCGTATAGCAATCAGCCCCAGCATTTT
TRBJ1-2 - TRBV4-2 TRBD1 CASSLGTGGDYGYTF TGTGCCAGCAGCCTCGGGACAGGGGGAGACTATGGCTACACCTTC
TRBJ2-6 once TRBV18 - CASSTRGPSGANVLTF TGTGCCAGCTCAACTAGGGGTCCCTCTGGGGCCAACGTCCTGACTTTC
TRBJ2-1 - TRBV15 - CATLGRQNNNEQFF TGTGCCACCCTTGGGCGGCAGAATAACAATGAGCAGTTCTTC
TRBJ2-1 - TRBV24-1 TRBD2 CATSDLSSGSVWEQFF TGTGCCACCAGTGATTTGTCTAGCGGGAGTGTCTGGGAGCAGTTCTTC
TRBJ2-3 - TRBV7-3 - CASSLGSGRGNTDTQYF TGTGCCAGCAGCTTAGGTTCTGGAAGGGGGAACACAGATACGCAGTATTTT
TRBJ2-6 - TRBV10-2 - CASSTISRGSGANVLTF TGCGCCAGCAGTACGATCTCTCGGGGCTCTGGGGCCAACGTCCTGACTTTC
TRBJ2-7 few TRBV2 - CASSVGGRNSYEQYF TGTGCCAGCAGTGTGGGAGGCAGAAACTCCTACGAGCAGTACTTC
TRBJ2-1 once TRBV5-4 TRBD2 CASSLEPAGARNEQFF TGTGCCAGCAGCTTGGAGCCAGCGGGAGCTCGCAATGAGCAGTTCTTC
TRBJ2-5 - TRBV28 TRBD2 CASSSAGGGETQYF TGTGCCAGCAGTTCAGCGGGAGGGGGGGAGACCCAGTACTTC
TRBJ1-5 - TRBV20-1 - CSARVGQPQHF TGCAGTGCTAGAGTAGGTCAGCCCCAGCATTTT
TRBJ1-2 - TRBV6-5 - CASSYSRNYGYTF TGTGCCAGCAGTTACTCTCGTAACTATGGCTACACCTTC
TRBJ2-7 - TRBV5-1 - CASSLEGHRAIYEQYF TGCGCCAGCAGCTTGGAGGGACACAGGGCAATCTACGAGCAGTACTTC
TRBJ1-2 - TRBV7-9 - CASNNLGQIPHGYTF TGTGCCAGCAATAATCTAGGACAGATTCCTCATGGCTACACCTTC
TRBJ1-1 - TRBV6-5 - CASSYSGADASEAFF TGTGCCAGCAGTTACTCTGGAGCGGACGCGTCCGAAGCTTTCTTT
TRBJ1-4 - TRBV28 - CASSLIHQGLATEKLFF TGTGCCAGCAGTTTAATTCACCAAGGGCTTGCGACGGAAAAACTGTTTTTT
TRBJ2-5 - TRBV6-2/TRBV6-3 TRBD2 CASSYVLAGGPLETQYF TGTGCCAGCAGTTACGTACTAGCGGGAGGGCCGTTGGAGACCCAGTACTTC
TRBJ2-3 - TRBV11-3 - CASSLGLGEDTQYF TGTGCCAGCAGCTTAGGGCTAGGCGAGGATACGCAGTATTTT
TRBJ1-3 - TRBV30 - CAWSVSKTSGSGNTIYF TGTGCCTGGAGTGTTAGCAAGACTTCGGGCTCTGGAAACACCATATATTTT
TRBJ1-2 - TRBV4-3 TRBD1 CASSQDEGTAYFYTF TGCGCCAGCAGCCAAGACGAAGGGACAGCATATTTCTACACCTTC
TRBJ1-2 - TRBV20-1 - CSASKESGYGYTF TGCAGTGCTAGTAAAGAATCGGGCTATGGCTACACCTTC
TRBJ2-3 - TRBV6-4 - CASSDGEGGTDTQYF TGTGCCAGCAGTGACGGCGAAGGTGGCACAGATACGCAGTATTTT
TRBJ1-5 - TRBV30 - CAWSADRTNSGQPQHF TGTGCCTGGAGTGCGGATCGGACAAATTCGGGTCAGCCCCAGCATTTT
TRBJ2-3 - TRBV24-1 TRBD1 CATSDFPRDSSTNTQYF TGTGCCACCAGTGATTTTCCCCGGGACAGCAGTACAAATACGCAGTATTTT
TRBJ2-2 once TRBV18 TRBD1 CASSPPITGDTGELFF TGTGCCAGCTCACCACCTATAACAGGGGACACCGGGGAGCTGTTTTTT
TRBJ1-1 - TRBV20-1 - CSAPANTEAFF TGCAGTGCGCCGGCTAACACTGAAGCTTTCTTT
TRBJ1-2 once TRBV19 TRBD1 CASQDRGNYGYTF TGTGCCAGTCAAGACAGGGGGAACTATGGCTACACCTTC
TRBJ1-1 - TRBV15 - CATRDSGMNTEAFF TGTGCCACCAGGGATTCAGGGATGAACACTGAAGCTTTCTTT